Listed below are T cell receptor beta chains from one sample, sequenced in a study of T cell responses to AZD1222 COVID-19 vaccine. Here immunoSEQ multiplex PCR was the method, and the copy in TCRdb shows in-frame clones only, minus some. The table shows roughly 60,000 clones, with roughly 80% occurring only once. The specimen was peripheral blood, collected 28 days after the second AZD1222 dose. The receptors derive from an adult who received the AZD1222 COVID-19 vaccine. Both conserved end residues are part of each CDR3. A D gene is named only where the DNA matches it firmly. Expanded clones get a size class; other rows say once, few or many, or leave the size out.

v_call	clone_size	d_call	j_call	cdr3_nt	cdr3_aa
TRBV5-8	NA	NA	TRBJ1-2	TGTGCCAGCAGCTTGGATCCTAACCCCTATGGCTACACCTTC	CASSLDPNPYGYTF
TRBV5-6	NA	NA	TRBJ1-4	TGTGCCAGCAGCTTAGCAATTTCCACTAATGAAAAACTGTTTTTT	CASSLAISTNEKLFF
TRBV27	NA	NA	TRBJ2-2	TGTGCCAGCAGTTTATCGAGGAACACCGGGGAGCTGTTTTTT	CASSLSRNTGELFF
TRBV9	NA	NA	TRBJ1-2	TGTGCCAGCAGCGTAGACCCCCAGTATGGCTACACCTTC	CASSVDPQYGYTF
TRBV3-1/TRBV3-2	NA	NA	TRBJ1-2	TGTGCCAGCCAGCCCCAAGGCGGACTCTATGGCTACACCTTC	CASQPQGGLYGYTF
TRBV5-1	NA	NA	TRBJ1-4	TGCGCCAGCAGCTTGGAGGGAAGGGTAGAGGAAAAACTGTTTTTT	CASSLEGRVEEKLFF
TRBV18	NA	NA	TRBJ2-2	TGTGCCAGCTCAACCACCGCACAGGGTAGTAGATCCGGGGAGCTGTTTTTT	CASSTTAQGSRSGELFF
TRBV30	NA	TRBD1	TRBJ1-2	TGTGCCTGGAGTGTGGGGACAGCGCTTGTCAACTATGGCTACACCTTC	CAWSVGTALVNYGYTF
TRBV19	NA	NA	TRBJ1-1	TGTGCCAGTAGTATAGGGCAACATAGCACTGAAGCTTTCTTT	CASSIGQHSTEAFF
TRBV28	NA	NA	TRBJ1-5	TGTGCCAGCCGGGGGGGAAGCAATCAGCCCCAGCATTTT	CASRGGSNQPQHF
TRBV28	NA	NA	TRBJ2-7	TGTGCCAGCAGTCCAATGACCTGGGGCTCACGAGGGACCGAGCAGTACTTC	CASSPMTWGSRGTEQYF
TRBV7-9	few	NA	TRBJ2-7	TGTGCCAGCAGCTTAGCGGGGCCGTCACTGGCGGACGAGCAGTACTTC	CASSLAGPSLADEQYF
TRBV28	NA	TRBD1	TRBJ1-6	TGTGCCAGCAGTTCCCCTCAGGGGGCCGGGTCACCCCTCCACTTT	CASSSPQGAGSPLHF
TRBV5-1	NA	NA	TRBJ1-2	TGCGCCAGCAGCTTAGGAGAGCGCTATGGCTACACCTTC	CASSLGERYGYTF
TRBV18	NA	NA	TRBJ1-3	TGTGCCAGCTCATCGGCGACAGGTTTCAGCTCTGGAAACACCATATATTTT	CASSSATGFSSGNTIYF
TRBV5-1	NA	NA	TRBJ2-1	TGCGCCAGCAGCTTGTCCCCCCCCTCGGGGAAACTCTACAATGAGCAGTTCTTC	CASSLSPPSGKLYNEQFF
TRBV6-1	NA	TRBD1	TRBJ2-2	TGTGCCAGCAGTGACCCGACAGGGGGCGCTGCTACCGGGGAGCTGTTTTTT	CASSDPTGGAATGELFF
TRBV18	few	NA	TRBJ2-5	TGTGCCAGCTCACAAGAGACCCAGTACTTC	CASSQETQYF
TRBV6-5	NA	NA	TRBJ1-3	TGTGCCAGCAAGCGGGAGTCTGGAAACACCATATATTTT	CASKRESGNTIYF
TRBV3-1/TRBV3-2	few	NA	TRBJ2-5	TGTGCCAGCAGCCACCTAGCCGAGTACCAAGAGACCCAGTACTTC	CASSHLAEYQETQYF
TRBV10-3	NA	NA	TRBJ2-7	TGTGCCATCAGTGGGAGTCGAATCCGCTCCTACGAGCAGTACTTC	CAISGSRIRSYEQYF
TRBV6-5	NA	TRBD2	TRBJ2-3	TGTGCCAGCAGGAGGAGCGGGGGTAGCACAGATACGCAGTATTTT	CASRRSGGSTDTQYF
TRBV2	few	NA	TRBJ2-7	TGTGCCAGCCGAGGGGACGCAACCTACGAGCAGTACTTC	CASRGDATYEQYF
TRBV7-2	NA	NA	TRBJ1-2	TGTGCCAGCAGCTTGGACAGTTCCTCTTCTTCTAACTATGGCTACACCTTC	CASSLDSSSSSNYGYTF
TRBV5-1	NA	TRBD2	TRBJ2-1	TGCGCCAGCAGCTTGGAAACGGGGGGGTACAATGAGCAGTTCTTC	CASSLETGGYNEQFF
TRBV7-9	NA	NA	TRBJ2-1	TGTGCCAGCAGCACTCAGTTGGTACCGGTTTCCAATGAGCAGTTCTTC	CASSTQLVPVSNEQFF
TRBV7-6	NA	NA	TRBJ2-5	TGTGCCAGCAGCCATCCAGCCAGAGGAGAGACCCAGTACTTC	CASSHPARGETQYF
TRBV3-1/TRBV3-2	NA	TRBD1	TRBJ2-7	TGTGCCAGCAGCCAGGTGGACAGGGGATCCGAGCAGTACTTC	CASSQVDRGSEQYF
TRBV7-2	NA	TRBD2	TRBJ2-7	TGTGCCAGCAGCCGGAGAGAGGGCGGGGGCTACGAGCAGTACTTC	CASSRREGGGYEQYF
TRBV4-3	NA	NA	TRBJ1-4	TGCGCCAGCAGCCGGGGAAGGGGAAGTGAAAGGGTGTTTTTT	CASSRGRGSERVFF
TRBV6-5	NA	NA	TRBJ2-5	TGTGCCAGCAGAACTATGGACGCTTTGGGAGGAACCCAGTACTTC	CASRTMDALGGTQYF
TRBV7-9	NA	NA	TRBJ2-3	TGTGCCAGCAGCTTACAGACAATTACAACAGATACGCAGTATTTT	CASSLQTITTDTQYF
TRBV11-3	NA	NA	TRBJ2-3	TGTGCCAGCAGCCCTCAACAGGGTCCTAGCACAGATACGCAGTATTTT	CASSPQQGPSTDTQYF
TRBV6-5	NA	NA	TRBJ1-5	TGTGCCAGCCGACCTGGGCAGGGTCCCCAGCATTTT	CASRPGQGPQHF
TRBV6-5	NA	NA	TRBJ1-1	TGTGCCAGCAGTTACTCGAGGGGCTCGGACACTGAAGCTTTCTTT	CASSYSRGSDTEAFF
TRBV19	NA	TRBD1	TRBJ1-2	TGTGCCAGTAGCGTCCCGGGACAGCTTTCTAACTATGGCTACACCTTC	CASSVPGQLSNYGYTF
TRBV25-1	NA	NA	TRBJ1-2	TGTGCCAGCAGTGCCGGGGGGTTCTATGGCTACACCTTC	CASSAGGFYGYTF
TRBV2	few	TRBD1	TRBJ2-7	TGTGCCAGCAGTGAACAGGGGGAGTCCTACGAGCAGTACTTC	CASSEQGESYEQYF
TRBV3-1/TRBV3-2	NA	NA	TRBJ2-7	TGTGCCAGCAGCCAAGGGGGCCGGGAGCAGTACTTC	CASSQGGREQYF
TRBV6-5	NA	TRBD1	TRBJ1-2	TGTGCCAGCAGTTACTTCGGGACAGGGTTGGGCTACACCTTC	CASSYFGTGLGYTF
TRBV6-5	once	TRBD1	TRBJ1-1	TGTGCCAGCAGTTATTCCGGACAGGGGGCCGGAGCTTTCTTT	CASSYSGQGAGAFF
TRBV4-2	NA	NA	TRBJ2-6	TGTGCCAGCAGCCAGGGGGACGGACCTCTCTCTGGGGCCAACGTCCTGACTTTC	CASSQGDGPLSGANVLTF
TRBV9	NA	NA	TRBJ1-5	TGTGCCAGCAGCGTAGAGGGCCGGCGGGGCAATCAGCCCCAGCATTTT	CASSVEGRRGNQPQHF
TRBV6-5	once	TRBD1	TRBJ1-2	TGTGCCAGCAGTTACTCTCTACAGGGGGACTATGGCTACACCTTC	CASSYSLQGDYGYTF
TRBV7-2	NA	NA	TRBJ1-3	TGTGCCAGCAGCCCCGGACGGTACTCTGGAAACACCATATATTTT	CASSPGRYSGNTIYF
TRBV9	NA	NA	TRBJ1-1	TGTGCCAGCAGCGCCGTTGGGGTTGGAGCTGAAGCTTTCTTT	CASSAVGVGAEAFF
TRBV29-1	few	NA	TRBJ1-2	TGCAGCGTGACGACAGGCGCCTATGGCTACACCTTC	CSVTTGAYGYTF
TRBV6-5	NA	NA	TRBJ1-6	TGTGCCAGCAGTATGAACCAGGTTTCACCCCTCCACTTT	CASSMNQVSPLHF
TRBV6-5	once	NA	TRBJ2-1	TGTGCCAGTACCGGGGGCTACTCCTACAATGAGCAGTTCTTC	CASTGGYSYNEQFF
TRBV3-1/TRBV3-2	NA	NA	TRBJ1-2	TGTGCCTCCAGCCAAACTATCGGGAGGAGTGGCTACACCTTC	CASSQTIGRSGYTF